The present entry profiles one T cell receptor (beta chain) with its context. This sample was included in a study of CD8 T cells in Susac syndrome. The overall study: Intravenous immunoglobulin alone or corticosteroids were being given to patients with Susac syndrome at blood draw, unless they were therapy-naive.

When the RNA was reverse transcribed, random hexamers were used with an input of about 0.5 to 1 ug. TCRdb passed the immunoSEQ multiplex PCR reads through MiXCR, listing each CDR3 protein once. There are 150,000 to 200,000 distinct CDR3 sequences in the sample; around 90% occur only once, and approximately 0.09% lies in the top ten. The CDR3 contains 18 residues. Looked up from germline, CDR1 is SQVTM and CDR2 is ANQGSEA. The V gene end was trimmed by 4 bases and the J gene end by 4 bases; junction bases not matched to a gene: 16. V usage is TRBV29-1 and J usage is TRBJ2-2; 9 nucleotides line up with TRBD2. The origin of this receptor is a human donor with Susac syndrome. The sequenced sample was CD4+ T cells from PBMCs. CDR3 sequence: CSVAMKVAGDLGTGELFF. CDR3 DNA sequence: TGCAGCGTTGCTATGAAGGTAGCGGGAGATTTAGGCACCGGGGAGCTGTTTTTT.